This T cell receptor beta chain was retrieved from a study of T cells in Graves' hyperthyroidism and ophthalmopathy. V lost 0 bases to trimming and J lost 4 bases, with 24 bases between them. Germline CDR1 and CDR2: DFQATT and SNEGSKA (reference sequence). The CDR3 loop spans 18 amino acids. Amplification of TCR beta CDR3 regions used RNA as the template. In the first-round RT-PCR of the TCR CDR3, the HTBI primer set was used. TCRdb reprocessed the multiplex PCR reads with MiXCR, giving one entry per CDR3 protein. The sample carries fewer than 650,000 distinct CDR3 sequences, roughly 13% recorded once. Investigators excluded patients with uncontrolled infection, other autoimmune disease, pregnancy or lactation. This clonotype was seen at least ten times.

This receptor was obtained from a woman aged 25 to 39 with Graves' hyperthyroidism that later progressed to Graves' ophthalmopathy. V and J are TRBV20-1 and TRBJ1-2, with D perhaps TRBD1 (6 bases). Sequencing was done on a sample of blood. The CDR3 sequence is CSARDPNVRQDRSYGYTF. As DNA, the CDR3 is TGCAGTGCTAGAGACCCAAACGTAAGACAGGACAGAAGCTATGGCTACACCTTC.